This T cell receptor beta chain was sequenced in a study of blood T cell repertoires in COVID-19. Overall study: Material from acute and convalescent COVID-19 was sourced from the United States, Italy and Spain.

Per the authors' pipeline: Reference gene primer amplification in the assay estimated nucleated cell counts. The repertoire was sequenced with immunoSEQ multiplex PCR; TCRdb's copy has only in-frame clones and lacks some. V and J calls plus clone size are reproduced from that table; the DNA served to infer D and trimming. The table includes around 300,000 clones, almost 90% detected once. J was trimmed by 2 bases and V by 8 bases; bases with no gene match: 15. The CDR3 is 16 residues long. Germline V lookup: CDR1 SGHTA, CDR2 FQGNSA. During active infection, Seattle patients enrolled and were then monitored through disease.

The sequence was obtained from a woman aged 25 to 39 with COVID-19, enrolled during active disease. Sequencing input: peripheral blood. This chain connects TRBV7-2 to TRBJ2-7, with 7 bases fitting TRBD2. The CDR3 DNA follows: TGTGCCAGCGGAGCACCCCCGGGGAGCGGGACCTACGAGCAGTACTTC. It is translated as CASGAPPGSGTYEQYF.